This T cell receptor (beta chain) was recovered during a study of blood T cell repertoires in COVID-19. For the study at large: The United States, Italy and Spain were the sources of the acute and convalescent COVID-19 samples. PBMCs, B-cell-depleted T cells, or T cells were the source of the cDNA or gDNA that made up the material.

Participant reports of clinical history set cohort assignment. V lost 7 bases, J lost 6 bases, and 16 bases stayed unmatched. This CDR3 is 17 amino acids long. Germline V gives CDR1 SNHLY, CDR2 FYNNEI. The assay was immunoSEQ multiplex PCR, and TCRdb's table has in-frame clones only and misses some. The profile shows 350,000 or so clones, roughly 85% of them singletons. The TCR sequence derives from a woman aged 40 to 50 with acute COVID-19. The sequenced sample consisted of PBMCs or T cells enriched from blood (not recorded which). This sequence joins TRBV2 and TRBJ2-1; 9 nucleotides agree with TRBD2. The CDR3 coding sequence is TGTGCCAGCATGAGTCTGGCGGGAGGGCTTGCGGGCAATGAGCAGTTCTTC. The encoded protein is CASMSLAGGLAGNEQFF.